These 13 T cell receptor beta chains were all obtained from the same sample, sequenced in a study of cytomegalovirus exposure and HLA in healthy donors. PCR amplification relied on 60 Vbeta primers (plus 13 Jbeta primers). The table came from immunoSEQ multiplex PCR; TCRdb's copy has only in-frame clones and leaves some out. There are under 200,000 clones in the sample; around 81% occur only once, and 4.5% to 6% lies in the top ten. The sample taken for sequencing was PBMCs. The receptors were gathered from a man aged 40-49 years in good health and CMV-seronegative.

The CDR3: CASSQDLTGTGNTIYF. CDR3 nucleotide sequence: TGCGCCAGCAGCCAAGATCTCACAGGGACAGGAAACACCATATATTTT. J is TRBJ1-3 and V is TRBV4-3; D is possibly TRBD1 (6 bases). Germline loops: CDR1 LGHNA, CDR2 YSLEER. CDR3 size: 16 residues. Between the trimmed V and J ends, which lost 0 bases and 4 bases, there was a span of 13 bases.

This chain joins TRBV4-1 and TRBJ2-4; TRBD2 might be the D (6 bases). Germline loops: CDR1 MGHRA, CDR2 YSYEKL. Trimming stripped 1 base from V and 7 bases from J, with 17 bases between. CDR3 size: 16 residues. The CDR3 nucleotides are TGCGCCAGCAGCCAAGTTGATGGAACGGAGGGGAACATTCAGTACTTC. Protein: CASSQVDGTEGNIQYF.

Only one count was recorded for this clone. The chain recombines TRBV6-5 with TRBJ1-2; the D gene is possibly TRBD1 (5 bases). This CDR3 region has 14 residues. Trimming pared 5 bases from V and 6 bases from J, leaving 16 bases between. Germline V gene data show CDR1 as MNHEY and CDR2 as SVGAGI. DNA of the CDR3: TGTGCCAGCAGTGGTCGGGACTCCTGGCATGGCTACACCTTC. It encodes CASSGRDSWHGYTF.

The chain carries TRBV18 and TRBJ2-5, with D maybe TRBD1 (6 bases). The germline V gene encodes CDR1 KGHSH and CDR2 LQKENI. Trimming shortened V by 6 bases and J by 5 bases, and 22 bases separated the two germline ends. The CDR3 runs to 16 residues. The CDR3 reads CASSLTGQTTGETQYF. The CDR3 nucleotides read TGTGCCAGCTCCCTGACCGGACAGACTACGGGGGAGACCCAGTACTTC.

This clone was observed a single time. This sequence joins TRBV5-1 and TRBJ2-1, with D possibly TRBD1 on 5 matching bases. The CDR3 runs to 13 residues. The V gene's germline CDR1 is SGHRS and CDR2 YFSETQ. V was cut by 4 bases and J by 5 bases, with 10 bases left in between. CDR3 in amino acids: CASSLDRNNEQFF. CDR3 coding DNA: TGCGCCAGCAGCCTAGACAGAAACAATGAGCAGTTCTTC.

The chain employs TRBV6-5 and TRBJ2-7; 7 bases match TRBD2. The CDR3 loop spans 12 amino acids. With 5 bases clipped from V and 6 bases from J, the junction kept 4 bases outside the gene matches. Per germline, CDR1 MNHEY and CDR2 SVGAGI. The CDR3 DNA sequence: TGTGCCAGCAGTAGGGGAGGGGTCGAGCAGTACTTC. This codes for CASSRGGVEQYF.

A note on this clone: As the CDR3 is not closed by the conserved phenylalanine or tryptophan, this likely results from a read error. The rearrangement joins TRBV4-1 to TRBJ1-1; D remains ambiguous. Trimming removed 3 bases from V and 1 base from J, with 15 bases in between. This CDR3 is built from 16 residues. Germline CDR1 MGHRA, CDR2 YSYEKL. The CDR3 loop reads CASSQGRPGRNTEAFS. CDR3 DNA sequence: TGCGCCAGCAGCCAGGGCCGACCTGGTCGGAACACTGAAGCTTTCTCT.

The V call is TRBV7-9, the J call TRBJ1-4; 8 bases match TRBD1. The CDR3 totals 14 residues. The V segment lost 3 bases and the J segment 8 bases; nucleotides outside the gene matches: 5. Germline CDR1 and CDR2: SEHNR and FQNEAQ (reference sequence). CDR3 residues: CASSLTGAGEKLFF. The CDR3 bases are TGTGCCAGCAGCTTGACAGGGGCAGGGGAAAAACTGTTTTTT.

V and J are TRBV7-9 and TRBJ2-1, with 7 bases lining up with TRBD2. CDR3 length equals 17 residues. Unmatched junction bases numbered 14, after V lost 5 bases and J lost 4 bases. Germline V gives CDR1 SEHNR, CDR2 FQNEAQ (reference sequence). CDR3 residues: CASSPRRGGESYNEQFF. The CDR3 coding sequence is TGTGCCAGCAGCCCCCGGCGCGGGGGAGAATCTTACAATGAGCAGTTCTTC.

This clone was seen a few times. The same CDR3 also results from other DNA sequences found in this sample. This chain links TRBV9 with TRBJ1-3; D may be TRBD1 (5 bases). The CDR3 is 14 residues long. The V gene lost 4 bases and the J gene lost 7 bases, with 15 bases spanning the gap. CDR1 and CDR2 from the germline V gene are SGDLS and YYNGEE. CDR3 region: CASSPGGTGNTIYF. CDR3 in DNA: TGTGCCAGCAGCCCAGGAGGGACGGGGAACACCATATATTTT.

The V call is TRBV7-2, the J call TRBJ1-2; D may be TRBD1 (5 bases). Germline V gives CDR1 SGHTA, CDR2 FQGNSA. V was shortened by 5 bases and J by 4 bases, with 17 bases between the two germline ends. The CDR3 runs 15 residues. The CDR3 protein is CASSPAAGRVYGYTF. CDR3 nucleotides: TGTGCCAGCAGCCCCGCCGCGGGACGGGTCTATGGCTACACCTTC.

The chain has TRBV27 and TRBJ2-4, with D possibly being TRBD1 (6 bases). CDR1 and CDR2 (germline): MNHEY, SMNVEV (reference sequence). Trimming left V 3 bases short and J 0 bases short, with 9 bases between. This CDR3 comprises 15 residues. The CDR3 is CASSFRGLAKNIQYF. CDR3 bases: TGTGCCAGCAGTTTCAGGGGCCTAGCCAAAAACATTCAGTACTTC.

The chain has TRBV5-6 and TRBJ1-5; D is possibly TRBD1 (6 bases). This CDR3 is 16 amino acids long. Trimming left V 2 bases short and J 2 bases short, with 14 bases between. Germline V gives CDR1 SGHDT, CDR2 YYEEEE. This CDR3 reads CASSLRTVSGNQPQHF. The CDR3 nucleotides read TGTGCCAGCAGCTTAAGGACAGTTTCGGGCAATCAGCCCCAGCATTTT.